This TCR beta chain derives from a study of persistence of HIV-infected CD4 T cells. Per germline, CDR1 DFQATT and CDR2 SNEGSKA (reference sequence). The CDR3 sequence is 16 residues long. V was trimmed by 3 bases and J by 2 bases, leaving 17 bases between them. Cells were stimulated with CMV-infected fibroblast lysates at about 9.4 ug/mL. CD4+ T cells upregulating both CD40 ligand and CD69 were sorted as responding cells. CD4+ T cell counts exceeded 400 cells/uL; CMV serology was positive. Of note for this clone: Its target is unknown.

This was the immunoSEQ version 4 assay in survey mode. Sequenced by immunoSEQ multiplex PCR; TCRdb stores in-frame clones only, minus some. Of fewer than 20,000 clones listed, more than 75% are singletons. This chain uses TRBV20-1 with TRBJ2-1, with TRBD1 as a possible D gene (6 bases). This TCR was sampled from an adult man with HIV who was CMV-seropositive. Sample: CD4+ T cells sorted from PBMCs after roughly 20-hour stimulation, taken from a patient who received antiretroviral therapy. CDR3 amino acids: CSASPQGGSTYNEQFF. The DNA of the CDR3 is TGCAGTGCTAGTCCACAGGGTGGTAGCACCTACAATGAGCAGTTCTTC.